Reported below is one T cell receptor (beta chain). As originally analysed: Amplifying reference gene primers gave estimates of nucleated cell counts. Assay used: immunoSEQ multiplex PCR; TCRdb lists only in-frame clones, some missing. Clone size and V and J calls were adopted from that table, with D and trimming inferred from the DNA. The table records some 35,000 clones, around nine tenths of them present only once. This CDR3 region has 12 residues. V lost 1 base to trimming and J lost 7 bases, with 8 bases between them. Germline CDR1 and CDR2: GTSNPN and SVGIG (reference sequence). The data originate from a study of blood T cell repertoires in COVID-19. About the research overall: From T cells, B-cell-depleted T cells, or PBMCs came the material, which was cDNA or gDNA.

The chain uses TRBV30 and TRBJ1-5, with TRBD1 as a possible D gene (5 bases). Specimen: peripheral blood. This TCR was sampled from a man aged 55-75 years with active COVID-19. This chain's CDR3 is CAWSAGGQPQHF. The CDR3 region has the DNA TGTGCCTGGAGTGCCGGGGGGCAGCCCCAGCATTTT.